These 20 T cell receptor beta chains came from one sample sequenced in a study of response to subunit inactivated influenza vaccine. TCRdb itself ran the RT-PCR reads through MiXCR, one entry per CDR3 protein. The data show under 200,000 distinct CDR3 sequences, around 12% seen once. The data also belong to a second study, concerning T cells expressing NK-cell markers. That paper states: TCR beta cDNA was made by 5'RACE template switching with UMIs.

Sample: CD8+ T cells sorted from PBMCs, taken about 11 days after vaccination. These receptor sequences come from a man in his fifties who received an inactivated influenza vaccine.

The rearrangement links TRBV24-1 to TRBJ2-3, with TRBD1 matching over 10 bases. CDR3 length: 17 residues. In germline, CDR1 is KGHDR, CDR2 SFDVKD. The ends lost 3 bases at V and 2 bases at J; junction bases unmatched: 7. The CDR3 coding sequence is TGTGCCACCAGTGATCGACCGGGACAGGGGCTCACAGATACGCAGTATTTT. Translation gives CATSDRPGQGLTDTQYF.

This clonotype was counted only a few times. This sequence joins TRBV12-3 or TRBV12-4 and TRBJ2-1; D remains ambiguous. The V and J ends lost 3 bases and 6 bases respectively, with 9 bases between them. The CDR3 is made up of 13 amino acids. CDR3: CASSFSPSNEQFF. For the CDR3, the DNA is TGTGCCAGCAGTTTCTCCCCAAGCAATGAGCAGTTCTTC.

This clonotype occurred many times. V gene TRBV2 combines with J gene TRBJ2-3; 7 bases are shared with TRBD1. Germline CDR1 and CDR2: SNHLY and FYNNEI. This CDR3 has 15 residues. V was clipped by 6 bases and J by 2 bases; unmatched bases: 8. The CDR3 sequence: CASRVQGSPTDTQYF. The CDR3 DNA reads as TGTGCCAGCAGGGTACAGGGGTCCCCCACAGATACGCAGTATTTT.

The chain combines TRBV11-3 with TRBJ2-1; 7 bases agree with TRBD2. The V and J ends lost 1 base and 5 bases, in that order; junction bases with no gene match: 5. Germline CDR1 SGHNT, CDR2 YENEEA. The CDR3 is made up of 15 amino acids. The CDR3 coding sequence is TGTGCCAGCAGCTTAGGCAGCGGGAAAGACAATGAGCAGTTCTTC. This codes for CASSLGSGKDNEQFF.

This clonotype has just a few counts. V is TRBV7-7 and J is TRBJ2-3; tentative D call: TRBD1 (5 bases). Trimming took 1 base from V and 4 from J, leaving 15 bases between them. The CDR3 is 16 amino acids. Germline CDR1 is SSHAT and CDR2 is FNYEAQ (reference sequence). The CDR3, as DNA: TGTGCCAGCAGCTTAGAACCGCTAGGGGTTTCAGATACGCAGTATTTT. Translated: CASSLEPLGVSDTQYF.

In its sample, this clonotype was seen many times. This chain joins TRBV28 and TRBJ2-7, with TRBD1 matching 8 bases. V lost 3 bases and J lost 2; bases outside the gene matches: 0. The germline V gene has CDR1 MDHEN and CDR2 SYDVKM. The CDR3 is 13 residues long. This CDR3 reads CASSLTGAYEQYF. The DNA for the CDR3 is TGTGCCAGCAGTTTGACAGGGGCCTACGAGCAGTACTTC.

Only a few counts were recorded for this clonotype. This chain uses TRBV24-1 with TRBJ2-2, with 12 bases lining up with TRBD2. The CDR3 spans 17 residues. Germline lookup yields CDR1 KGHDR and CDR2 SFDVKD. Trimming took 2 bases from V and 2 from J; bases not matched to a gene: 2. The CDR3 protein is CATSDWTSGINTGELFF. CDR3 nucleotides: TGTGCCACCAGTGATTGGACTAGCGGGATTAACACCGGGGAGCTGTTTTTT.

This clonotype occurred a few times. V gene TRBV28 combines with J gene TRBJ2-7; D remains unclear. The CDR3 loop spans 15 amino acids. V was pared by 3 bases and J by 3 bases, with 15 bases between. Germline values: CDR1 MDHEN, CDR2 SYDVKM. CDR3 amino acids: CASSFGIPISYEQYF. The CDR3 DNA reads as TGTGCCAGCAGTTTCGGCATCCCGATCAGCTACGAGCAGTACTTC. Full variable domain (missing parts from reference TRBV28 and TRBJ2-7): DVKVTQSSRYLVKRTGEKVFLECVQDMDHENMFWYRQDPGLGLRLIYFSYDVKMKEKGDIPEGYSVSREKKERFSLILESASTNQTSMYLCASSFGIPISYEQYFGPGTRLTVT.

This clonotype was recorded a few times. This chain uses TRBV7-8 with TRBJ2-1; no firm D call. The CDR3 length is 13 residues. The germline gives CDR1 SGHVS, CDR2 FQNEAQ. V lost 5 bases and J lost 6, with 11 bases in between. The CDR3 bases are TGTGCCAGCAGCCAAGACTGGCCCAATGAGCAGTTCTTC. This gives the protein CASSQDWPNEQFF. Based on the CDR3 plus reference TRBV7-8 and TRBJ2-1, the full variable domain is GAGVSQSPRYKVAKRGQDVALRCDPISGHVSLFWYQQALGQGPEFLTYFQNEAQLDKSGLPSDRFFAERPEGSVSTLKIQRTQQEDSAVYLCASSQDWPNEQFFGPGTRLTVL.

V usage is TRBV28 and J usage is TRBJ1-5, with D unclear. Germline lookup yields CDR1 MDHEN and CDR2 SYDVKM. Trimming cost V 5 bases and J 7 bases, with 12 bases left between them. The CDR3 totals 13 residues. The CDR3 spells CASSDRPGQPQHF. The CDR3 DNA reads TGTGCCAGCAGTGACCGCCCAGGACAGCCCCAGCATTTT.

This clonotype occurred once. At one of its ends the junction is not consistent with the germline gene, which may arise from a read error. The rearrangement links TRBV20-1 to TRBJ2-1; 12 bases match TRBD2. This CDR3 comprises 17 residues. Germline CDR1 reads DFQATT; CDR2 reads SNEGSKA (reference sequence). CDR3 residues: CCARDYGTSGPVNEQFF. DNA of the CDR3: TGCTGTGCTAGAGACTACGGGACTAGCGGGCCAGTCAATGAGCAGTTCTTC.

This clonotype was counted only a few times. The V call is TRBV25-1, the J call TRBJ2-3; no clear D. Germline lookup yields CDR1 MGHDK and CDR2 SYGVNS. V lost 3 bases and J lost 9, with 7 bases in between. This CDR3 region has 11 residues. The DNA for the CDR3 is TGTGCCAGCAGTGAGGGTAGGACGCAGTATTTT. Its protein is CASSEGRTQYF.

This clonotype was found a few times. In nucleotides, the CDR3 is TGCAGCGTTGAAGAGGGGGGGCTTGGGAGCAATCAGCCCCAGCATTTT. Amino acid sequence: CSVEEGGLGSNQPQHF. The chain links TRBV29-1 to TRBJ1-5, with D maybe TRBD1 (6 bases). CDR1 is SQVTM and CDR2 is ANQGSEA in the germline V gene. The CDR3 has 16 residues. V was pared by 0 bases and J by 1 base, with 13 bases between.

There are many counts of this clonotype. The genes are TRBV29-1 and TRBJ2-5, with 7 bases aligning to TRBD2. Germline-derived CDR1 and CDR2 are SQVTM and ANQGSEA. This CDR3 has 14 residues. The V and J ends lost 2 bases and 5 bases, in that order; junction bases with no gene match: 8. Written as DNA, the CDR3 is TGCAGCGTTGAATTTCGGCTAGCGGCGGAGACCCAGTACTTC. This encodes CSVEFRLAAETQYF.

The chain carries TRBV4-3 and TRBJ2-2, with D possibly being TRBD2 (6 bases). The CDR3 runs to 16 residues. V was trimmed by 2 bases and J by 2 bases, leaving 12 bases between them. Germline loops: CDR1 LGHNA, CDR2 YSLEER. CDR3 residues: CASSQLIADNTGELFF. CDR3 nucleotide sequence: TGCGCCAGCAGCCAACTCATAGCGGACAACACCGGGGAGCTGTTTTTT.

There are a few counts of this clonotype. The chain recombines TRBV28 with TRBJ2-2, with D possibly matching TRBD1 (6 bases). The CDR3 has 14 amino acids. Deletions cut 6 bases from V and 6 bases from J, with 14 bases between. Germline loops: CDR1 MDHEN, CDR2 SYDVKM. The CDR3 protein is CASRPQGASGELFF. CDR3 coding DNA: TGTGCCAGCAGACCACAGGGAGCGTCCGGGGAGCTGTTTTTT. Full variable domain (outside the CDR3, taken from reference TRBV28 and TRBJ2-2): DVKVTQSSRYLVKRTGEKVFLECVQDMDHENMFWYRQDPGLGLRLIYFSYDVKMKEKGDIPEGYSVSREKKERFSLILESASTNQTSMYLCASRPQGASGELFFGEGSRLTVL.

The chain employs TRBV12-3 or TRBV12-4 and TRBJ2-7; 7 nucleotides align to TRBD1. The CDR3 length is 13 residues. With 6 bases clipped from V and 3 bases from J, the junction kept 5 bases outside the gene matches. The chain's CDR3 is CASRTTGIYEQYF. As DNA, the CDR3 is TGTGCCAGCAGGACGACAGGGATCTACGAGCAGTACTTC.

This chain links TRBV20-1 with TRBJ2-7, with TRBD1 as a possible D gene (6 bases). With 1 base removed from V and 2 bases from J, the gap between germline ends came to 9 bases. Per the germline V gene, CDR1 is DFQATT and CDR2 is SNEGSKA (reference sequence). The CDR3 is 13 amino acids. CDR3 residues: CSARGRDTYEQYF. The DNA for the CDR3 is TGCAGTGCTAGAGGCCGGGACACCTACGAGCAGTACTTC.

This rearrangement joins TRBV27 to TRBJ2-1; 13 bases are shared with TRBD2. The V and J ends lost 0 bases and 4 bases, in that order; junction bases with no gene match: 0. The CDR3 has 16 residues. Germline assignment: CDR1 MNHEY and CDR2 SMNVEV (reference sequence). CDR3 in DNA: TGTGCCAGCAGTTTATCGGGACTAGCGGGGTACAATGAGCAGTTCTTC. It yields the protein CASSLSGLAGYNEQFF.

For the CDR3, the DNA is TGCAGCGTTGCCGGGACAGGGGCGAACACTGAAGCTTTCTTT. It codes for CSVAGTGANTEAFF. The chain recombines TRBV29-1 with TRBJ1-1; 10 positions agree with TRBD1. CDR1 SQVTM and CDR2 ANQGSEA come from the germline V gene. After removal of 4 bases from V and 1 base from J, the junction contained 3 bases not matched to a gene. This CDR3 spans 14 amino acids.